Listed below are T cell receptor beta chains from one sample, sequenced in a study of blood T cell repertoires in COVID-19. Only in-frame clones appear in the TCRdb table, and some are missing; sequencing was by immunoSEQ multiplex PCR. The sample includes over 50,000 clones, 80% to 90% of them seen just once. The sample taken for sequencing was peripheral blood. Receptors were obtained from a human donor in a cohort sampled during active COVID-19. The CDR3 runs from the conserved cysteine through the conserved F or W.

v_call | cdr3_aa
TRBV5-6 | CASGSGGSTEAFF
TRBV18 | CASSPPAGSGELFF
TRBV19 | CASTFVRGMNTEAFF
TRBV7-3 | CASSLRAGGTETGELFF
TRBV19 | CASSQVGTGPNQPQHF
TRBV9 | CASSVGSSYEQYF
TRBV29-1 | CSGVMGAGNYEQYF
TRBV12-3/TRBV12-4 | CASSWSYQPQHF
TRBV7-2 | CASSPQTGLQETQYF
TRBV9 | CASRNRDSYGYTF
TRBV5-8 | CASRRTGGFANEKLFF
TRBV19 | CASEGGQGRANYGYTF
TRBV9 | CASSVGVGGNYGYTF
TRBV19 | CASRPAGGVETQYF
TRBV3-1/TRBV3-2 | CASSRGTGYEQYF
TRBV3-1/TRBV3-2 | CASSQAGYMNTEAFF
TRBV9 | CASSVGLTDTQYF
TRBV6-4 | CASRRDSMNTEAFF
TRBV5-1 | CASSFTSGQNYNEQFF
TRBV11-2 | CASSMLDTAGGYTF
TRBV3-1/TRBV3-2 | CASSLRGRTYEQYF
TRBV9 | CASSVEGNRGEQFF
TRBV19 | CASSIDREDTQYF
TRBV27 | CASSFRDKTHEQYF
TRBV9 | CASSLGTTRETQYF
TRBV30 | CAWSGTNAYEQYF
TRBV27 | CASRGLAGGYNEQFF
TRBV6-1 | CASSEANYNEQFF
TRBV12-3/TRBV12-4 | CASSPQYTDTQYF
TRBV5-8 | CASSRRILGGYTF
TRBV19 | CASSSGTGNSPLHF
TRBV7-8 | CASSLTSRGLGTGELFF
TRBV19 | CASSNRDSGYEAFF
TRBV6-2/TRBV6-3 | CASSYSTSGGSQYF
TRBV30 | CAWSAGGDQPQHF
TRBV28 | CASSNFRDTIYF
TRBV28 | CATRSGTDTQYF
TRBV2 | CASSERSGGQITF
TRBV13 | CASSFGGGRSLTQYF
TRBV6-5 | CASSSLAGGPHTQYF
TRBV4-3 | CASSQDPAGANVLTF
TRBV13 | CASREVPSEGDEQFF
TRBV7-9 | CASAREKMNTEAFF
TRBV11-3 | CASSLGRQGTGELFF
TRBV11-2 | CASSARSQGTSYEQYF
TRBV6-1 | CASSEGGGGRSYNEQFF
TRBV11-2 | CASSLGDMQPQHF
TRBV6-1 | CASSESWHLSF
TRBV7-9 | CASSPYLYTEAFF
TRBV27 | CASSLWRGTEAFF
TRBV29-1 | CSVEPPGQAGAFF
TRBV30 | CAWASGVGVYGYTF
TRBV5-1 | CASSLMRTSGADTQYF
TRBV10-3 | CAISEGSREGNEQFF